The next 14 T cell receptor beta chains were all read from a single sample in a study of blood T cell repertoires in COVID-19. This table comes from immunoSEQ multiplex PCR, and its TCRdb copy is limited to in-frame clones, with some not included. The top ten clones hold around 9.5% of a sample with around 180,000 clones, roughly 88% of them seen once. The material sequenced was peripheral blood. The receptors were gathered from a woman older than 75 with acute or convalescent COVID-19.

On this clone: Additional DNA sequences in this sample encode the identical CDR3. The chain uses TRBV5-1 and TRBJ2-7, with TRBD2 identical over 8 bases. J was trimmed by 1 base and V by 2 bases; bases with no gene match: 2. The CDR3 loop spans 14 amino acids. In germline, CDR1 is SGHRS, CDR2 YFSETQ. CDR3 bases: TGCGCCAGCAGCTTAGCGGGGGTATCCTACGAGCAGTACTTC. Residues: CASSLAGVSYEQYF.

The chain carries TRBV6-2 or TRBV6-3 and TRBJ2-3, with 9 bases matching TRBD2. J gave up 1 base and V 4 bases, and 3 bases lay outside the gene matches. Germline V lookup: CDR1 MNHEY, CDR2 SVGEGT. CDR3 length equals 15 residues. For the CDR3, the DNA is TGTGCCAGCAGTTGGGCGGGAGGGGGCACAGATACGCAGTATTTT. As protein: CASSWAGGGTDTQYF.

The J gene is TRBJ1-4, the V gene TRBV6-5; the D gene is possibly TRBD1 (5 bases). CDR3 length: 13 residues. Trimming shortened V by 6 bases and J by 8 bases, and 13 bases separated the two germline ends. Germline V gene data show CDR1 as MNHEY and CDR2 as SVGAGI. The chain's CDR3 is CASRDPKGEKLFF. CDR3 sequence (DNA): TGTGCCAGCAGGGACCCCAAGGGGGAAAAACTGTTTTTT.

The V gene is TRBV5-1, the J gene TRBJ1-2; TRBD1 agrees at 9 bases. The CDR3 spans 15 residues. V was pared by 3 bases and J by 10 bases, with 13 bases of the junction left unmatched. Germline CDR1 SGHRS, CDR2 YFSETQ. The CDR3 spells CASSWTPGTGSNYTF. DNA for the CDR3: TGCGCCAGCAGCTGGACCCCCGGGACAGGGTCTAACTACACCTTC.

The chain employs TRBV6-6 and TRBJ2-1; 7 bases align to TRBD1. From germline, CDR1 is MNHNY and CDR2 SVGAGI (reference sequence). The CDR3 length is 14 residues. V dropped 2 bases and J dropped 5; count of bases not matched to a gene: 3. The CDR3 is CASSYRQGDNEQFF. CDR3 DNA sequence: TGTGCCAGCAGTTACAGGCAGGGGGACAATGAGCAGTTCTTC.

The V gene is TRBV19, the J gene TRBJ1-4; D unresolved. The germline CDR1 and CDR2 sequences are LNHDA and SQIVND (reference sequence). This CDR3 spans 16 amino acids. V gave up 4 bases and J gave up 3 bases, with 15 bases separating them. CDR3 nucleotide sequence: TGTGCCAGTAGTACCCCCCGGGATGGGTCTAATGAAAAACTGTTTTTT. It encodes CASSTPRDGSNEKLFF.

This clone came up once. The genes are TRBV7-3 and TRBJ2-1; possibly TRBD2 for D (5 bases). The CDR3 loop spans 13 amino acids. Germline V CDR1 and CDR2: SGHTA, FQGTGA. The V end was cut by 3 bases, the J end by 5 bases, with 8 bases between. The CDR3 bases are TGTGCCAGCAGCTTCACTAGAAACAATGAGCAGTTCTTC. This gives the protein CASSFTRNNEQFF.

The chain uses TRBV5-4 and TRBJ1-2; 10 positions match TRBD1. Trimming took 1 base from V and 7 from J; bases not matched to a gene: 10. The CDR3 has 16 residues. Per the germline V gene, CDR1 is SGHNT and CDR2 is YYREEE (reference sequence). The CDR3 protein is CASSLFLGTGAGGYTF. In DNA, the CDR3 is TGTGCCAGCAGCTTGTTTTTAGGGACAGGGGCGGGTGGCTACACCTTC.

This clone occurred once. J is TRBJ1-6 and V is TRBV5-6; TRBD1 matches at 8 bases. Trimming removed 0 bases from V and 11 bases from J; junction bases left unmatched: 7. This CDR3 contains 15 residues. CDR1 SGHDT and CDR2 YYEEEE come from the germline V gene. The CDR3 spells CASSLEDREYPPLHF. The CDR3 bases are TGTGCCAGCAGCTTGGAGGACAGGGAGTATCCACCCCTCCACTTT. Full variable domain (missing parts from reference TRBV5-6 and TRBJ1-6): DAGVTQSPTHLIKTRGQQVTLRCSPKSGHDTVSWYQQALGQGPQFIFQYYEEEERQRGNFPDRFSGHQFPNYSSELNVNALLLGDSALYLCASSLEDREYPPLHFGNGTRLTVT.

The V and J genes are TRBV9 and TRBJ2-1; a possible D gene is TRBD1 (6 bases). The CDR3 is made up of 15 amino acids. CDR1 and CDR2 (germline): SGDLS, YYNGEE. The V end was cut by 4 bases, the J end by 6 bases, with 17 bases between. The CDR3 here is CASSPTGFRANEQFF. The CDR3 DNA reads TGTGCCAGCAGCCCGACAGGCTTTCGGGCCAATGAGCAGTTCTTC.

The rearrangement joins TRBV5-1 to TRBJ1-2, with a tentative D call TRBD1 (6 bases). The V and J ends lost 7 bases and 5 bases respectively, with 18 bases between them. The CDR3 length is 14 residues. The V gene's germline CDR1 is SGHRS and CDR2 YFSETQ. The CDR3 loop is CASRQRGGAYGYTF. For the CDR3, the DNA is TGCGCCAGCCGGCAGCGAGGGGGGGCATATGGCTACACCTTC.

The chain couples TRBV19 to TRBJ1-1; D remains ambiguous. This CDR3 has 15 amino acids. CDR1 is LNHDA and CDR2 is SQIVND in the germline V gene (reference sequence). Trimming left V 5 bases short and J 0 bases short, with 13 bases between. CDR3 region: CASSSPVYVNTEAFF. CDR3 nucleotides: TGTGCCAGTAGTTCCCCGGTATATGTGAACACTGAAGCTTTCTTT.

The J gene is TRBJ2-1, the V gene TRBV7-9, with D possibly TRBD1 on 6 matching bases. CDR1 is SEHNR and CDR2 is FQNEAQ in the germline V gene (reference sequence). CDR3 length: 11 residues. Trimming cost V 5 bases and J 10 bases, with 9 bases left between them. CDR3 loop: CASSPQGEQFF. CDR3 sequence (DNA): TGTGCCAGCAGCCCTCAGGGGGAGCAGTTCTTC.

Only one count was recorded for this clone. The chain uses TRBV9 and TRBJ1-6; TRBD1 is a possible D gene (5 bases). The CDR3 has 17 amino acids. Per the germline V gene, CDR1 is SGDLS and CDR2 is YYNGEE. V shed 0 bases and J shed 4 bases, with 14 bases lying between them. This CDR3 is CASSVEPQGQYNSPLHF. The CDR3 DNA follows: TGTGCCAGCAGCGTAGAGCCCCAGGGCCAGTATAATTCACCCCTCCACTTT.